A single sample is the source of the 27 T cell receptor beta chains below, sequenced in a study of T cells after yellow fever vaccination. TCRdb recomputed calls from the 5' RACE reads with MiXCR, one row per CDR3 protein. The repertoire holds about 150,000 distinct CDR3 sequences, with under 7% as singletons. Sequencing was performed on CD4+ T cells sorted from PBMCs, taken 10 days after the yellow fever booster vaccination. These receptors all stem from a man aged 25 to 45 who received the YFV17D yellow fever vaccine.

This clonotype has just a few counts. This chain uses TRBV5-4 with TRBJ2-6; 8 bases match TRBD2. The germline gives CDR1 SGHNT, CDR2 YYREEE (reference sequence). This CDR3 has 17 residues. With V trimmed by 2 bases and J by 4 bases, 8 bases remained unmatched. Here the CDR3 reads CASSFSGTPAGANVLTF. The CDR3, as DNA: TGTGCCAGCAGCTTTAGCGGGACGCCCGCGGGGGCCAACGTCCTGACTTTC.

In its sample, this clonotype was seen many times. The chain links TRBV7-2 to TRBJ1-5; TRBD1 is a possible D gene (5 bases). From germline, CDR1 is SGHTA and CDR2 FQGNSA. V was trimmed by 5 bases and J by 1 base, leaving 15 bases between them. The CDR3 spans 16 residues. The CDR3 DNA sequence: TGTGCCAGCAGCCCAAGTGGAGGGGAGAGCAATCAGCCCCAGCATTTT. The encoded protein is CASSPSGGESNQPQHF.

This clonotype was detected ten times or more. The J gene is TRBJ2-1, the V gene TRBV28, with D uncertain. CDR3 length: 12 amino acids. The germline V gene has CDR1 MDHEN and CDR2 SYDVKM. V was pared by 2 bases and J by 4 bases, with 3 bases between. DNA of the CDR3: TGTGCCAGCAGTTTACAGTACAATGAGCAGTTCTTC. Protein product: CASSLQYNEQFF.

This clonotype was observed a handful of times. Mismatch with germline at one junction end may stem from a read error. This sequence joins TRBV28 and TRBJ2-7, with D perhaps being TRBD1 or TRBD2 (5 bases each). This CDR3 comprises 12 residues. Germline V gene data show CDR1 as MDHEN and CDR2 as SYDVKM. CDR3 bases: TGTGCCAGCAGTTTAGAATCGGGGCTCGGGAACTTC. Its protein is CASSLESGLGNF.

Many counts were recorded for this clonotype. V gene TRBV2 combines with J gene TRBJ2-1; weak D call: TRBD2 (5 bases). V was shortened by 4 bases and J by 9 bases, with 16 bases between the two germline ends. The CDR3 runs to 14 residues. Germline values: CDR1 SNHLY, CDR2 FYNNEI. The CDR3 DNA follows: TGTGCCAGCAGTGGTGTGTTGAGGGAAAGTGAGCAGTTCTTC. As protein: CASSGVLRESEQFF. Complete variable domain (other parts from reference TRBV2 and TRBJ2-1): EPEVTQTPSHQVTQMGQEVILRCVPISNHLYFYWYRQILGQKVEFLVSFYNNEISEKSEIFDDQFSVERPDGSNFTLKIRSTKLEDSAMYFCASSGVLRESEQFFGPGTRLTVL.

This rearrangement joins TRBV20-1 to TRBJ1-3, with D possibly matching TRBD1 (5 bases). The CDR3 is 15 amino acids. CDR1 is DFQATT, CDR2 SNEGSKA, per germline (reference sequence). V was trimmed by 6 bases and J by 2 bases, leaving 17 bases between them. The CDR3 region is CSAIPGRGPGNTIYF. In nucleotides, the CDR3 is TGCAGTGCCATCCCCGGGCGGGGACCTGGAAACACCATATATTTT.

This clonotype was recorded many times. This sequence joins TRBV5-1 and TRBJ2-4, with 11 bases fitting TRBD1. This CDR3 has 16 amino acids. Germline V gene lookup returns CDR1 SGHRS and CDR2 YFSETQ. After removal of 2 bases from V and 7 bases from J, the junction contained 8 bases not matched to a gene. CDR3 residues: CASSLVLGQGGNIQYF. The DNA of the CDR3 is TGCGCCAGCAGCTTAGTCCTGGGACAGGGGGGGAACATTCAGTACTTC. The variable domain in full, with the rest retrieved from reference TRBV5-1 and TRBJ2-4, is KAGVTQTPRYLIKTRGQQVTLSCSPISGHRSVSWYQQTPGQGLQFLFEYFSETQRNKGNFPGRFSGRQFSNSRSEMNVSTLELGDSALYLCASSLVLGQGGNIQYFGAGTRLSVL.

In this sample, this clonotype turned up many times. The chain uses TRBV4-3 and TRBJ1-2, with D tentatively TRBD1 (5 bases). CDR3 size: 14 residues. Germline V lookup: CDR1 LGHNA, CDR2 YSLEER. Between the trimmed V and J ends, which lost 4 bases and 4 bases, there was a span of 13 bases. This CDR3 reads CASSLDRGPYGYTF. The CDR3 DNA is TGCGCCAGCAGCCTAGACCGGGGCCCCTATGGCTACACCTTC.

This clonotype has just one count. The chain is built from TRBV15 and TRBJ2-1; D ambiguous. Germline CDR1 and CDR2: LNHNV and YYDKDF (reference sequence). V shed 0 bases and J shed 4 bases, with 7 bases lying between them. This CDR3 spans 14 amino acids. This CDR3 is CATSRDANYNEQFF. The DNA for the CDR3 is TGTGCCACCAGCAGAGATGCAAATTACAATGAGCAGTTCTTC. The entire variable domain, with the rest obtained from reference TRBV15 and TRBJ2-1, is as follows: DAMVIQNPRYQVTQFGKPVTLSCSQTLNHNVMYWYQQKSSQAPKLLFHYYDKDFNNEADTPDNFQSRRPNTSFCFLDIRSPGLGDTAMYLCATSRDANYNEQFFGPGTRLTVL.

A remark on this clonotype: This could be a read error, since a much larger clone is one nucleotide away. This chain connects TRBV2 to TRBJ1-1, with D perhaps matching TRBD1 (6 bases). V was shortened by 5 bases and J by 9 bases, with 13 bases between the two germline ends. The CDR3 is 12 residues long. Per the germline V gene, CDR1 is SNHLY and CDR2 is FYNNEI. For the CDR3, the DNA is TGTGCCAGCAGTTTGGGACATGGGAAAGCTTTCTTT. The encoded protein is CASSLGHGKAFF.

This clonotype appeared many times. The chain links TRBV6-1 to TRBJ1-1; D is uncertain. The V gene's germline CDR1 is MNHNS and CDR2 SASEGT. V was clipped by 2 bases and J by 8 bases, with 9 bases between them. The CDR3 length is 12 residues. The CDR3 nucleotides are TGTGCCAGCAGTGAAAGGATAAGGGAAGCTTTCTTT. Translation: CASSERIREAFF.

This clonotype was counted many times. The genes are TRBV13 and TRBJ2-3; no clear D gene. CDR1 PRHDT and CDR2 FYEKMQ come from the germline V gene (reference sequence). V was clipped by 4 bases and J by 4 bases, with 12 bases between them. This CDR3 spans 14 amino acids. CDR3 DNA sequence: TGTGCCAGCAGCTCCCCCCCTCGGCCAGATACGCAGTATTTT. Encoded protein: CASSSPPRPDTQYF. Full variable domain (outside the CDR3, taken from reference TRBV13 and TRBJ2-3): AAGVIQSPRHLIKEKRETATLKCYPIPRHDTVYWYQQGPGQDPQFLISFYEKMQSDKGSIPDRFSAQQFSDYHSELNMSSLELGDSALYFCASSSPPRPDTQYFGPGTRLTVL.

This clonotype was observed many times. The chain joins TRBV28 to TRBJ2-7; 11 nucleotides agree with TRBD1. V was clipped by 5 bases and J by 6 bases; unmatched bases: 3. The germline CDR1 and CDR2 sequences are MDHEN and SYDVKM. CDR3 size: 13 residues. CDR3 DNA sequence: TGTGCCAGCAGTCGGACAGGGGGCGGCGAGCAGTACTTC. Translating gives CASSRTGGGEQYF.

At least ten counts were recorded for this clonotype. CDR3 DNA sequence: TGTGCCAGCAAGGGGGGTTTGAGAGGCACAGATACGCAGTATTTT. Its protein is CASKGGLRGTDTQYF. V and J are TRBV28 and TRBJ2-3, with D perhaps TRBD1 or TRBD2 (6 bases each). Trimming cost V 7 bases and J 1 base, with 15 bases left between them. This CDR3 contains 15 residues. Germline V gene data show CDR1 as MDHEN and CDR2 as SYDVKM.

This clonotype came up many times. The CDR3 reads CASSEGYGNYNEQFF. CDR3 DNA: TGTGCCAGCAGTGAAGGATACGGCAACTACAATGAGCAGTTCTTC. The rearrangement joins TRBV2 to TRBJ2-1; D gene ambiguous. Trimming shortened V by 1 base and J by 3 bases, and 10 bases separated the two germline ends. Looked up from germline, CDR1 is SNHLY and CDR2 is FYNNEI. The CDR3 is 15 residues long.

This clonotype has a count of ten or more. This chain's CDR3 is CASSPLLASNTGELFF. CDR3 nucleotides: TGTGCCAGCAGTCCCCTCTTAGCGTCGAACACCGGGGAGCTGTTTTTT. This chain connects TRBV12-3 or TRBV12-4 to TRBJ2-2; D possibly corresponds to TRBD2 (5 bases). Trimming removed 5 bases from V and 0 bases from J, with 13 bases in between. This CDR3 spans 16 amino acids.

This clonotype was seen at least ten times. The CDR3 DNA reads TGCAGTGCGATAAACGACCGTGATAGCAATCAGCCCCAGCATTTT. Its translation is CSAINDRDSNQPQHF. The rearrangement joins TRBV20-1 to TRBJ1-5, with D unclear. With 6 bases removed from V and 0 bases from J, the gap between germline ends came to 15 bases. The CDR3 contains 15 residues. Germline V gene lookup returns CDR1 DFQATT and CDR2 SNEGSKA (reference sequence).

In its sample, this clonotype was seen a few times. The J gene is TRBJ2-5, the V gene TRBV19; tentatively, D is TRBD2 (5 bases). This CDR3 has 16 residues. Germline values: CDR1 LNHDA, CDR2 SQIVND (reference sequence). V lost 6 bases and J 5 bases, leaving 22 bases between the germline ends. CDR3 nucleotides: TGTGCCAGTAGCTCTCCAGGAGCGGAGGCCCGGGAGACCCAGTACTTC. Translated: CASSSPGAEARETQYF.

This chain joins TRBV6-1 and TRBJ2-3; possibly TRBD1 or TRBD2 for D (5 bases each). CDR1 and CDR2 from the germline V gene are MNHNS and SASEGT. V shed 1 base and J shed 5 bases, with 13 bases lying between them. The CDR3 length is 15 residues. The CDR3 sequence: CASSEDWDGGDTQYF. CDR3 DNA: TGTGCCAGCAGTGAAGATTGGGACGGCGGAGATACGCAGTATTTT.

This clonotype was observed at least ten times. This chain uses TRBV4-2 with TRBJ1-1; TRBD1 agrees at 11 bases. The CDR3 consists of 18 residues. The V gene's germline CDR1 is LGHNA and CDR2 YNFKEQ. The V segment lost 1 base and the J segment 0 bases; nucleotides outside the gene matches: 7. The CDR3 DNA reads TGTGCCAGCAGCCAAGTCGTCGGGACAGGGGGTGTGAACACTGAAGCTTTCTTT. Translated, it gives CASSQVVGTGGVNTEAFF.

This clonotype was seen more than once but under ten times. DNA of the CDR3: TGTGCCAGCAGCCCTGGGACAGGGGGTACCACAGATACGCAGTATTTT. Protein sequence: CASSPGTGGTTDTQYF. This chain links TRBV7-9 with TRBJ2-3, with 11 bases identical to TRBD1. V lost 5 bases to trimming and J lost 2 bases; unmatched junction nucleotides: 6. The CDR3 has 16 amino acids. From germline, CDR1 is SEHNR and CDR2 FQNEAQ (reference sequence).

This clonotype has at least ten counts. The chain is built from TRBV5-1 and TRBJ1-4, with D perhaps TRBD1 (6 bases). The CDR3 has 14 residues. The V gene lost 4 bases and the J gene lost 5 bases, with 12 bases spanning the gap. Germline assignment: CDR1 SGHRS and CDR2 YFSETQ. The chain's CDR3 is CASSEGQRNEKLFF. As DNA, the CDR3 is TGCGCCAGCAGCGAGGGACAAAGGAATGAAAAACTGTTTTTT.

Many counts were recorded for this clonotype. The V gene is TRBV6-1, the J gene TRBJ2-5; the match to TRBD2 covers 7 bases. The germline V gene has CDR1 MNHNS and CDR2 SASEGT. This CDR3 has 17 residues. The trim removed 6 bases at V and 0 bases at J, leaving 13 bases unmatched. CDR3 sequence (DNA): TGTGCCAGCAGCCGCCCTATGGGGAGCGGGGACCAAGAGACCCAGTACTTC. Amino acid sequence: CASSRPMGSGDQETQYF.

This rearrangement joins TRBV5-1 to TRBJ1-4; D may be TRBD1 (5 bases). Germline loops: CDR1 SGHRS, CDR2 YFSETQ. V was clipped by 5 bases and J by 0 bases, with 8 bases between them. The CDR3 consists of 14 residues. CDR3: CASRQEATNEKLFF. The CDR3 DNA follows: TGCGCCAGCAGACAGGAAGCAACTAATGAAAAACTGTTTTTT.

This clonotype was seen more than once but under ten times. The CDR3, as DNA: TGCAGTGCAACCCACGGGACGAACTATGGCTACACCTTC. Its translation: CSATHGTNYGYTF. The genes are TRBV20-1 and TRBJ1-2; D might be TRBD1 (5 bases). CDR3 size: 13 residues. V lost 6 bases and J 2 bases, leaving 13 bases between the germline ends. Germline lookup yields CDR1 DFQATT and CDR2 SNEGSKA (reference sequence).

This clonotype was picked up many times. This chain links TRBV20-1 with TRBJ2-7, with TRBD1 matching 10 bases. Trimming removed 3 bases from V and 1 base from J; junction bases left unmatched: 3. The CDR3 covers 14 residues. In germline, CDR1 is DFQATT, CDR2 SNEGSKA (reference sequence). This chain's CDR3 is CSASRGQGSYEQYF. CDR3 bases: TGCAGTGCTAGCAGGGGACAGGGGTCCTACGAGCAGTACTTC.

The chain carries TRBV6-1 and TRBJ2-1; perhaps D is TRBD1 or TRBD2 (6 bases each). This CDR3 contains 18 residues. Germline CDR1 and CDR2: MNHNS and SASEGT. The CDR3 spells CTCSAAGGANRGNYEQFF. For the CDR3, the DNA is TGTACCTGCAGTGCCGCCGGGGGCGCAAATCGGGGGAATTATGAGCAGTTCTTC.